One sample yielded the 21 T cell receptor beta chains listed below, sequenced in a study of blood T cell repertoires in COVID-19. Here immunoSEQ multiplex PCR was the method, and the copy in TCRdb shows in-frame clones only, minus some. The sample holds about 110,000 clones, approximately 82% seen once. The sequenced material came from peripheral blood. Receptors originate from a woman over 75 with acute or convalescent COVID-19.

The chain couples TRBV7-2 to TRBJ2-7, with 11 bases matching TRBD1. CDR1 is SGHTA, CDR2 FQGNSA, per germline. Germline trimming cut 5 bases from V and 8 bases from J; bases unmatched to any gene: 11. CDR3 length: 15 residues. The CDR3 sequence: CASSRGRGQGEKQYF. The CDR3 DNA reads as TGTGCCAGCAGCAGGGGTAGGGGACAGGGGGAAAAGCAGTACTTC.

The CDR3 is CASTGEGQGSYEQYF. CDR3 nucleotide sequence: TGCGCCAGCACCGGGGAGGGGCAGGGATCCTACGAGCAGTACTTC. This rearrangement joins TRBV5-1 to TRBJ2-7, with TRBD2 matching 7 bases. V lost 6 bases, J lost 1 base, and 10 bases stayed unmatched. The CDR3 is 15 amino acids. The germline CDR1 and CDR2 sequences are SGHRS and YFSETQ.

This chain uses TRBV6-5 with TRBJ1-5; 8 bases match TRBD1. The CDR3 spans 14 residues. Germline lookup yields CDR1 MNHEY and CDR2 SVGAGI. The J segment lost 2 bases and the V segment lost 7 bases, leaving 4 bases of the junction unmatched. The DNA of the CDR3 is TGTGCCAGCATGTCGGGACAGGGCAATCAGCCCCAGCATTTT. Protein product: CASMSGQGNQPQHF.

The V and J genes are TRBV4-3 and TRBJ2-5; TRBD2 aligns across 9 bases. The trim removed 0 bases at V and 4 bases at J, leaving 6 bases unmatched. Germline CDR1 reads LGHNA; CDR2 reads YSLEER. CDR3 size: 16 residues. The CDR3 bases are TGCGCCAGCAGCCAAGACTTCGCGGGAGGGGGAGAGACCCAGTACTTC. Encoded protein: CASSQDFAGGGETQYF.

V and J are TRBV6-1 and TRBJ2-3; weak D call: TRBD1 (6 bases). In germline, CDR1 is MNHNS, CDR2 SASEGT. The CDR3 spans 16 residues. Trimming left V 0 bases short and J 4 bases short, with 14 bases between. The CDR3 nucleotides read TGTGCCAGCAGTGAAGCGTTGTTCAGGGGCGCAGATACGCAGTATTTT. Protein: CASSEALFRGADTQYF.

To note about this clone: Its ends do not fully match the called genes, so a read error is possible. The chain carries TRBV5-1 and TRBJ2-4, with D tentatively TRBD1 (6 bases). This CDR3 contains 12 residues. Germline V gene sequence: CDR1 SGHRS, CDR2 YFSETQ. The CDR3 sequence is CASSLATGDLNF. The CDR3 DNA is TGCGCCAGCAGCTTGGCGACAGGCGATCTTAACTTC.

The rearrangement links TRBV28 to TRBJ1-2; no reliable D call. The V end was cut by 7 bases, the J end by 6 bases, with 12 bases between. The CDR3 sequence is 12 residues long. The V gene's germline CDR1 is MDHEN and CDR2 SYDVKM. CDR3 sequence: CASTLSGNGYTF. CDR3 sequence (DNA): TGTGCCAGCACCTTGTCGGGAAATGGCTACACCTTC.

This clone was recorded a few times. The J gene is TRBJ1-6, the V gene TRBV18; TRBD1 is a possible D gene (6 bases). CDR3 size: 16 residues. The V and J ends lost 5 bases and 8 bases respectively, with 19 bases between them. The V gene's germline CDR1 is KGHSH and CDR2 LQKENI. CDR3 loop: CASSSSSGVRDSPLHF. The CDR3 DNA sequence: TGTGCCAGCTCATCGTCTTCAGGGGTAAGGGATTCACCCCTCCACTTT.

The gene calls are TRBV27 and TRBJ1-1; unclear D gene. The germline V gene encodes CDR1 MNHEY and CDR2 SMNVEV (reference sequence). This CDR3 region has 11 residues. With 4 bases removed from V and 3 bases from J, the gap between germline ends came to 3 bases. This CDR3 is CASSSYTEAFF. CDR3 nucleotides: TGTGCCAGCAGTTCGTACACTGAAGCTTTCTTT.

This clone was counted at least ten times. The germline gene is not matched at one end of the junction; a read error may be the cause. V gene TRBV12-3 or TRBV12-4 combines with J gene TRBJ1-5; unclear D gene. The CDR3 covers 13 residues. The CDR3 sequence is CASSLAFNQPQHF. The CDR3 region has the DNA TGTGCCAGCAGCTTAGCCTTCAATCAGCCCCAGCATTTT.

V gene TRBV5-1 combines with J gene TRBJ1-2; D is undetermined. The CDR3 loop spans 13 amino acids. The ends were cut back, 4 bases at V and 3 bases at J, with 10 bases in the middle. CDR1 is SGHRS, CDR2 YFSETQ, per germline. The CDR3 loop reads CASSPQRDYGYTF. DNA of the CDR3: TGCGCCAGCAGCCCTCAGAGGGACTATGGCTACACCTTC.

This clone was counted once. This rearrangement joins TRBV29-1 to TRBJ2-7; D may be TRBD1 (6 bases). V gave up 6 bases and J gave up 3 bases, with 9 bases separating them. CDR1 SQVTM and CDR2 ANQGSEA come from the germline V gene. The length of the CDR3 is 11 residues. The CDR3 reads CSVGDNYEQYF. In DNA, the CDR3 is TGCAGCGTCGGGGACAACTACGAGCAGTACTTC.

This chain links TRBV6-5 with TRBJ2-5, with 10 bases that match TRBD2. Trimming cost V 7 bases and J 2 bases; bases outside gene matches: 7. The CDR3 runs 15 residues. Per germline, CDR1 MNHEY and CDR2 SVGAGI. CDR3: CASNLAGATQETQYF. The CDR3 DNA is TGTGCCAGCAATCTAGCGGGGGCCACACAAGAGACCCAGTACTTC.

The rearrangement joins TRBV6-2 or TRBV6-3 to TRBJ1-2; 7 nucleotides align to TRBD1. Losses at the gene ends were 7 bases for V and 3 bases for J; bases not matched to a gene: 11. The germline V gene encodes CDR1 MNHEY and CDR2 SVGEGT. The CDR3 extends over 15 amino acids. CDR3 residues: CASNPIRQGDYGYTF. In DNA form, the CDR3 reads TGTGCCAGCAACCCAATAAGACAGGGCGACTATGGCTACACCTTC.

This rearrangement joins TRBV19 to TRBJ2-1; 16 bases are a match to TRBD2. CDR1 is LNHDA and CDR2 is SQIVND in the germline V gene (reference sequence). V trimming: 9 bases; J trimming: 12 bases; junction bases outside the gene matches: 5. The CDR3 extends over 13 amino acids. CDR3 bases: TGTGCCAGCGGGACTAGCGGGAGGGCCGGGCAGTTCTTC. Its protein product is CASGTSGRAGQFF.

The chain employs TRBV7-2 and TRBJ2-5; TRBD1 matches 12 bases. V trimming: 5 bases; J trimming: 5 bases; junction bases outside the gene matches: 3. CDR1 and CDR2 from the germline V gene are SGHTA and FQGNSA. This CDR3 is built from 14 residues. This CDR3 is CASSRDRGLETQYF. CDR3 bases: TGTGCCAGCAGCCGGGACAGGGGGCTCGAGACCCAGTACTTC.

This clone was seen only once. This chain links TRBV5-1 with TRBJ2-5; 8 bases line up with TRBD2. CDR1 SGHRS and CDR2 YFSETQ come from the germline V gene. After removal of 6 bases from V and 4 bases from J, the junction contained 8 bases not matched to a gene. This CDR3 has 14 residues. CDR3 loop: CASNALAGGETQYF. The CDR3 DNA reads TGCGCCAGCAACGCCCTAGCGGGCGGAGAGACCCAGTACTTC.

The V gene is TRBV19, the J gene TRBJ2-5; maybe TRBD2 (5 bases). Per germline, CDR1 LNHDA and CDR2 SQIVND (reference sequence). Trimming cost V 5 bases and J 4 bases, with 11 bases left between them. The CDR3 is 13 residues long. The CDR3 DNA sequence: TGTGCCAGTAGTTGGGGAGTCGGAGAGACCCAGTACTTC. Its translation: CASSWGVGETQYF.

V usage is TRBV7-9 and J usage is TRBJ2-7, with a tentative D call TRBD1 (6 bases). The CDR3 covers 11 residues. CDR1 is SEHNR, CDR2 FQNEAQ, per germline (reference sequence). V lost 2 bases, J lost 7 bases, and 6 bases lay in between. The CDR3 bases are TGTGCCAGCAGCTTACAGGGGGAGCAGTACTTC. This encodes CASSLQGEQYF.

This chain connects TRBV4-2 to TRBJ1-6, with 8 bases identical to TRBD1. The CDR3 is 14 amino acids. The germline V gene has CDR1 LGHNA and CDR2 YNFKEQ. J lost 7 bases, V lost 1 base, and 0 bases had no gene match. The CDR3 nucleotides are TGTGCCAGCAGCCAAGGACAGGGGAATTCACCCCTCCACTTT. Protein sequence: CASSQGQGNSPLHF.

The V call is TRBV6-1, the J call TRBJ2-2; the D gene is possibly TRBD1 (5 bases). The germline CDR1 and CDR2 sequences are MNHNS and SASEGT. V was shortened by 3 bases and J by 5 bases, with 16 bases between the two germline ends. The CDR3 runs 16 residues. The CDR3 bases are TGTGCCAGCAGTGAGCTCGCGGCCCCAGGGACCGGGGAGCTGTTTTTT. As protein: CASSELAAPGTGELFF.